Detailed here is one TCR beta chain. Its antigen has not been determined. No much larger clonotype is one base removed from it; base qualities were not supplied. This entry is derived from a study of post-analysis software for immune sequencing data (dated by TCRdb to the mid-2010s). In terms of the full investigation: Relapsing-remitting, secondary progressive and progressive-relapsing multiple sclerosis were recorded as disease courses, and subtype annotation was lacking for some patients. Patient repertoires were compared against around 10 previously published healthy control repertoires from donors aged about 6 to 25 years. A subset of samples was prepared in parallel using single-end sample barcoding, then pooled and co-amplified after Illumina adapter ligation. Summary of the overall study and its limitations: Several TRBV segments, including TRBV5-6, TRBV5-1 and TRBV20-1, were significantly more frequent in patients than controls. The multiple sclerosis patient group was slightly younger than the control group. When samples were clustered directly using the F measure, samples prepared in the same batch co-clustered strongly, which prompted a batch-effect correction. Multiple sclerosis patients had significantly lower normalized Chao1 diversity than controls, a result that suggests substantial peripheral T-cell clonal expansion.

For CDR1 and CDR2, the germline V gene lists SGHTA and FQGNSA. Trimmed from V: 5 bases; trimmed from J: 5 bases; junction bases lacking a gene match: 9. Spanning cysteine to phenylalanine, the CDR3 consists of 15 amino acids. Just the 45-base CDR3 DNA is kept, in frame starting at base 1. Libraries were made using PCR. Sequenced using an Illumina HiSeq 2500. To reduce PCR and sequencing biases, unique molecular identifiers were built into the TCR beta cDNA libraries. Approximately 500,000 cDNA molecules were obtained per 1 to 10 million input T cells, so each molecule approximated one T cell. The same protocol used for the earlier healthy control dataset was applied to prepare and sequence the patient libraries. Samples belonging to the same batch were prepared together, multiplexed and sequenced on a shared HiSeq lane. The paper's data handling went like this. MIGEC handled the raw barcoded reads, throwing out single-read molecular identifier groups before consensus assembly and CDR3 extraction. Clonotype tables were post-analysed with VDJtools, normalizing diversity by down-sampling all datasets to the smallest sample size. To correct batch-related cross-sample contamination, repertoire overlap clustering matched CDR3 amino acid sequences but not nucleotide sequences. TCRdb redid the processing of the public reads, applying fastp at Q25 and MiXCR, and retained in-frame beta chains. CDR3 protein sequences are deduplicated, and each keeps its most common genes and DNA. What appears here as the V and J calls and clone size reflects TCRdb's work, not the paper's. This sample has around 710,000 distinct CDR3 sequences in its table, and 46% of those were observed once. The ten most abundant clones make up 4.9% of the sample.

To demonstrate the VDJtools post-analysis software, TCR beta repertoires were profiled from the peripheral blood of more than ten young patients with multiple sclerosis. The multiple sclerosis patients were children and adolescents between about 6 and 15 years of age. This chain joins TRBV7-2 to TRBJ2-3, with 8 bases matching TRBD1. Sequenced material: blood. The clonotype comes from a girl between 5 and 17 years old with multiple sclerosis. The CDR3 protein sequence reads: CASSTGQGYGDTQYF. The sequenced DNA: TGTGCCAGCAGCACCGGACAGGGCTACGGAGATACGCAGTATTTT.